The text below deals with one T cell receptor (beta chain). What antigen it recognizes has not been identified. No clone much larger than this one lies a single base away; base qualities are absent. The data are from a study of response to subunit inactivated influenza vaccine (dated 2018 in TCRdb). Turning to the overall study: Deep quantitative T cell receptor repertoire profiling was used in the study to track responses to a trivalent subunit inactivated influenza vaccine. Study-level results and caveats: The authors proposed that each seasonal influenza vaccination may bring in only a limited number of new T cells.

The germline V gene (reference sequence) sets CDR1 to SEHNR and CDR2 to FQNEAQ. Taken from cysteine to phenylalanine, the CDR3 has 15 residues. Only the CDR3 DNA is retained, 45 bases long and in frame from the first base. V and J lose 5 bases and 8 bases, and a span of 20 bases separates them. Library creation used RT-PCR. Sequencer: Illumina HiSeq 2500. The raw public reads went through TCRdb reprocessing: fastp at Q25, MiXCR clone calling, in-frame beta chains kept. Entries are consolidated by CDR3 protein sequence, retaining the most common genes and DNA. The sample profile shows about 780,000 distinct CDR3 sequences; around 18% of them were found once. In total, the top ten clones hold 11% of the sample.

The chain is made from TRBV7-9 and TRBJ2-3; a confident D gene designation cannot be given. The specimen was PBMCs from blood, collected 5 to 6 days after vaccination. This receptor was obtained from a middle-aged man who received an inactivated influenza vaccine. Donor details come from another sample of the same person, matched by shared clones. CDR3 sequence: CASSDDTPRVGTQYF. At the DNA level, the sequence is TGTGCCAGCAGCGATGACACTCCTAGAGTGGGTACGCAGTATTTT.